A single sample gave rise to the 31 T cell receptor beta chains below, sequenced in a study of blood T cells in healthy people across ages (dated by TCRdb to between 2014 and 2016). Libraries were built with 5' RACE. The second PCR ran for roughly 7 to 12 cycles and used a J-beta primer mix along with a sample-barcoded 5' primer. Starting from the raw public reads, TCRdb applied fastp trimming at Q25, assembled clones with MiXCR and retained in-frame beta chains. When rows share a CDR3 protein, they turn into one entry using the most common DNA and genes. The sample table contains roughly 1.9 million distinct CDR3 sequences; only one count was recorded for more than 35% of them. The ten largest clones capture around 23% of the sample. Sequences were obtained from blood. The receptors were sampled from a human donor in good health.

This chain connects TRBV12-3 or TRBV12-4 to TRBJ2-5, with D possibly TRBD2 on 5 matching bases. Trimming took 5 bases from V and 0 from J, leaving 16 bases between them. The CDR3 covers 16 residues. The CDR3 DNA reads TGTGCCAGCAGTCCTCCGGGAATCCTGTACCAAGAGACCCAGTACTTC. Its translation: CASSPPGILYQETQYF.

The J gene is TRBJ1-5, the V gene TRBV5-6, with D hard to call. V gave up 3 bases and J gave up 0 bases, with 13 bases separating them. Germline CDR1 SGHDT, CDR2 YYEEEE. The CDR3 extends over 16 amino acids. The CDR3 reads CASSSAGDDSNQPQHF. In DNA, the CDR3 is TGTGCCAGCAGCTCCGCGGGTGACGATAGCAATCAGCCCCAGCATTTT.

This clonotype was picked up a small number of times. V and J are TRBV12-3 or TRBV12-4 and TRBJ1-1; TRBD1 matches at 10 bases. The CDR3 length is 15 residues. J lost 6 bases, V lost 1 base, and 5 bases had no gene match. CDR3 sequence: CASSLVSGQGAEAFF. CDR3 nucleotides: TGTGCCAGCAGTTTAGTTAGCGGACAGGGGGCTGAAGCTTTCTTT.

J is TRBJ1-1 and V is TRBV24-1; D is uncertain. CDR1 and CDR2 from the germline V gene are KGHDR and SFDVKD. V shed 5 bases and J shed 3 bases, with 12 bases lying between them. The CDR3 has 14 residues. The CDR3 DNA sequence: TGTGCCACCAGTGCAACAGCAGAACACACTGAAGCTTTCTTT. Its protein product is CATSATAEHTEAFF.

The chain employs TRBV10-3 and TRBJ2-3, with 10 positions matching TRBD2. CDR3 size: 15 residues. The germline CDR1 and CDR2 sequences are ENHRY and SYGVKD. Trimming took 6 bases from V and 3 from J; bases not matched to a gene: 6. The CDR3 region has the DNA TGTGCCATCAGCGGACTAGCGGAGCCTACAGATACGCAGTATTTT. Translation: CAISGLAEPTDTQYF.

This clonotype was seen more than once but under ten times. For the CDR3, the DNA is TGTGCCAGCAGCTTAACCTCCGACAGGGGGGCTTTCTTT. This codes for CASSLTSDRGAFF. This sequence joins TRBV13 and TRBJ1-1, with 9 positions matching TRBD1. Germline V gene lookup returns CDR1 PRHDT and CDR2 FYEKMQ (reference sequence). The V segment lost 2 bases and the J segment 11 bases; nucleotides outside the gene matches: 6. This CDR3 is built from 13 residues.

This clonotype turned up a few times. The rearrangement joins TRBV4-3 to TRBJ1-2; D gene ambiguous. Per germline, CDR1 LGHNA and CDR2 YSLEER. V shed 1 base and J shed 1 base, with 25 bases lying between them. The CDR3 sequence is 20 residues long. In nucleotides, the CDR3 is TGCGCCAGCAGCCAAGTACCTGGCGGGTCAGGATACGAAGATAACTATGGCTACACCTTC. This codes for CASSQVPGGSGYEDNYGYTF.

This clonotype was counted a few times. This sequence joins TRBV7-2 and TRBJ1-2, with a weak D call TRBD1 (6 bases). This CDR3 comprises 15 residues. V lost 5 bases to trimming and J lost 5 bases, with 18 bases between them. Germline loops: CDR1 SGHTA, CDR2 FQGNSA. This CDR3 is CASSQDQGRTYGYTF. CDR3 nucleotide sequence: TGTGCCAGCAGCCAGGACCAGGGGAGGACTTATGGCTACACCTTC.

This clonotype has ten or more counts. The chain employs TRBV7-3 and TRBJ1-6, with D unresolved. The CDR3 contains 13 residues. Germline V gene sequence: CDR1 SGHTA, CDR2 FQGTGA. V lost 5 bases to trimming and J lost 10 bases, with 12 bases between them. The CDR3 DNA reads TGTGCCAGCAGCCCGGACTTGGCATCACCCCTCCACTTT. Translating gives CASSPDLASPLHF.

This clonotype turned up a few times. This chain joins TRBV4-2 and TRBJ2-7; TRBD2 agrees at 7 bases. Germline values: CDR1 LGHNA, CDR2 YNFKEQ. After removal of 4 bases from V and 2 bases from J, the junction contained 11 bases not matched to a gene. This CDR3 is built from 16 residues. The DNA of the CDR3 is TGTGCCAGCAGCCTAAGAGCCGCGGGAGATGCCTACGAGCAGTACTTC. Translation gives CASSLRAAGDAYEQYF.

This clonotype has only one observation. This chain uses TRBV7-3 with TRBJ2-1, with a weak D call TRBD1 (5 bases). The CDR3 has 15 amino acids. Trimming took off 5 bases at V and 2 bases at J, with 13 bases between the two ends. Germline V gives CDR1 SGHTA, CDR2 FQGTGA. The CDR3 region is CASSPTTDTYNEQFF. Written as DNA, the CDR3 is TGTGCCAGCAGCCCAACAACGGACACCTACAATGAGCAGTTCTTC.

This clonotype has just a few counts. The chain joins TRBV5-1 to TRBJ2-1, with unresolved D. The CDR3 consists of 16 residues. Per the germline V gene, CDR1 is SGHRS and CDR2 is YFSETQ. V lost 0 bases and J lost 0, with 10 bases in between. The CDR3 region is CASSLAYGSSYNEQFF. The CDR3 DNA follows: TGCGCCAGCAGCTTGGCATACGGAAGCTCCTACAATGAGCAGTTCTTC.

This chain connects TRBV20-1 to TRBJ2-3; D unresolved. Germline values: CDR1 DFQATT, CDR2 SNEGSKA (reference sequence). The CDR3 covers 14 residues. Trimming removed 3 bases from V and 1 base from J, with 11 bases in between. CDR3 region: CSASSHIGTDTQYF. In DNA form, the CDR3 reads TGCAGTGCTAGTTCGCACATCGGCACAGATACGCAGTATTTT.

The chain uses TRBV7-2 and TRBJ2-3; TRBD2 aligns across 9 bases. The trim removed 4 bases at V and 7 bases at J, leaving 15 bases unmatched. The germline V gene encodes CDR1 SGHTA and CDR2 FQGNSA. CDR3 length equals 17 residues. CDR3 amino acids: CASSSQGRRGGLYTQYF. The CDR3 nucleotides are TGTGCCAGCAGCTCCCAGGGCCGGCGGGGGGGCTTATATACGCAGTATTTT.

The V and J genes are TRBV12-5 and TRBJ1-6; D gene ambiguous. The CDR3 length is 12 residues. Germline V gives CDR1 LGHNT, CDR2 FRNRAP. The V end lost 0 bases, the J end lost 9 bases, and 3 bases lay between the germline ends. The chain's CDR3 is CASGLVFSPLHF. DNA of the CDR3: TGTGCTAGTGGTTTGGTTTTTTCACCCCTCCACTTT.

The gene calls are TRBV4-3 and TRBJ1-1, with 7 positions matching TRBD1. The ends lost 5 bases at V and 6 bases at J; junction bases unmatched: 6. CDR1 is LGHNA and CDR2 is YSLEER in the germline V gene. CDR3 length: 13 amino acids. CDR3 nucleotides: TGCGCCAGCAGCAGACAGGGTGGAGCTGAAGCTTTCTTT. Translating it yields CASSRQGGAEAFF.

CDR3 in amino acids: CSAREVRSYEQYF. CDR3 coding DNA: TGCAGTGCTAGAGAGGTTCGCTCCTACGAGCAGTACTTC. The chain carries TRBV20-1 and TRBJ2-7; D is undetermined. The V and J ends lost 0 bases and 0 bases respectively, with 6 bases between them. The CDR3 length is 13 residues. Germline CDR1 is DFQATT and CDR2 is SNEGSKA (reference sequence).

The genes are TRBV5-1 and TRBJ2-1; D uncertain. The V gene's germline CDR1 is SGHRS and CDR2 YFSETQ. The CDR3 loop spans 14 amino acids. V lost 0 bases and J 10 bases, leaving 14 bases between the germline ends. The CDR3 is CASSLDPAPLEQFF. The CDR3 DNA follows: TGCGCCAGCAGCTTGGATCCTGCCCCGTTGGAGCAGTTCTTC.

This rearrangement joins TRBV7-2 to TRBJ1-5, with TRBD1 matching 9 bases. This CDR3 comprises 14 residues. Losses at the gene ends were 6 bases for V and 6 bases for J; bases not matched to a gene: 6. CDR1 is SGHTA and CDR2 is FQGNSA in the germline V gene. CDR3 nucleotide sequence: TGTGCCAGCAGACCGGGACAGGGATCTCAGCCCCAGCATTTT. Translating it yields CASRPGQGSQPQHF.

The chain links TRBV11-2 to TRBJ2-5; TRBD2 agrees at 8 bases. Losses at the gene ends were 8 bases for V and 5 bases for J; bases not matched to a gene: 22. CDR3 length equals 18 residues. Germline-derived CDR1 and CDR2 are SGHAT and FQNNGV. The CDR3 region is CASGIGRGGVGKGETQYF. The CDR3 nucleotides are TGTGCCAGCGGAATAGGACGGGGGGGCGTGGGAAAGGGGGAGACCCAGTACTTC.

In its sample, this clonotype was seen a few times. V usage is TRBV20-1 and J usage is TRBJ1-2; 7 nucleotides match TRBD1. With V trimmed by 4 bases and J by 7 bases, 9 bases remained unmatched. Per the germline V gene, CDR1 is DFQATT and CDR2 is SNEGSKA (reference sequence). There are 13 residues in the CDR3. The CDR3 protein is CSANTEGASGYTF. The CDR3 DNA reads as TGCAGTGCTAACACGGAGGGGGCGTCTGGCTACACCTTC.

This chain connects TRBV7-2 to TRBJ1-5; no firm D call. Trimming cost V 6 bases and J 2 bases, with 17 bases left between them. The CDR3 is 16 amino acids. Looked up from germline, CDR1 is SGHTA and CDR2 is FQGNSA. CDR3: CASSLSTSGGNQPQHF. The CDR3 coding sequence is TGTGCCAGCAGTTTATCTACTAGCGGGGGCAATCAGCCCCAGCATTTT. The full variable domain, in which reference TRBV7-2 and TRBJ1-5 provide the parts outside the CDR3, is GAGVSQSPSNKVTEKGKDVELRCDPISGHTALYWYRQSLGQGLEFLIYFQGNSAPDKSGLPSDRFSAERTGGSVSTLTIQRTQQEDSAVYLCASSLSTSGGNQPQHFGDGTRLSIL.

On this clonotype itself: A junction end diverges from the germline sequence, so it may reflect a read error. J is TRBJ1-4 and V is TRBV20-1, with 7 bases aligning to TRBD1. Germline loops: CDR1 DFQATT, CDR2 SNEGSKA (reference sequence). The length of the CDR3 is 15 residues. CDR3 protein: CSARDLGGPNEKLFF. The CDR3 DNA follows: TGCAGTGCTAGAGATTTAGGGGGCCCTAATGAAAAGCTGTTTTTT.

This clonotype was detected a few times. V is TRBV4-2 and J is TRBJ1-2; D is uncertain. The CDR3 sequence is 14 residues long. Germline CDR1 is LGHNA and CDR2 is YNFKEQ. V gave up 5 bases and J gave up 5 bases, with 15 bases separating them. The chain's CDR3 is CASSTLGGRYGYTF. For the CDR3, the DNA is TGTGCCAGCAGCACCCTTGGAGGGAGGTATGGCTACACCTTC.

This sequence joins TRBV3-1 and TRBJ1-1, with D perhaps matching TRBD1 (5 bases). Trimming shortened V by 4 bases and J by 4 bases, and 19 bases separated the two germline ends. This CDR3 comprises 16 residues. Germline CDR1 LGHDT, CDR2 YNNKEL (reference sequence). This chain's CDR3 is CASSLTAVRAGTEAFF. The CDR3 coding sequence is TGTGCCAGCAGCCTAACCGCTGTCAGGGCGGGCACTGAAGCTTTCTTT.

This clonotype was counted a few times. The rearrangement uses TRBV29-1 and TRBJ2-1; D is possibly TRBD2 (5 bases). Germline loops: CDR1 SQVTM, CDR2 ANQGSEA. This CDR3 is 13 amino acids long. V lost 1 base, J lost 5 bases, and 9 bases lay in between. CDR3 DNA sequence: TGCAGCGTTGAAGGACTAACAGACAATGAGCAGTTCTTC. Amino acids: CSVEGLTDNEQFF.

As to this clonotype: A much larger clone differs from this one at a single base, so this may be a read error. The chain recombines TRBV7-2 with TRBJ2-3; D is ambiguous. CDR3 length: 13 amino acids. The germline gives CDR1 SGHTA, CDR2 FQGNSA. This CDR3 reads CASSPNPTDAQYF. CDR3 sequence (DNA): TGTGCCAGCAGCCCCAACCCCACAGATGCGCAGTATTTT.

The CDR3 DNA follows: TGTGCCAGCAGCGACACAGGGGTTCCCTCCTACGAGCAGTACTTC. Its translation is CASSDTGVPSYEQYF. The chain is built from TRBV12-3 or TRBV12-4 and TRBJ2-7; 7 bases agree with TRBD1. J was trimmed by 0 bases and V by 6 bases; bases with no gene match: 8. The CDR3 has 15 residues.

This clonotype was seen a few times. A read error may account for a junction end that differs from germline. The gene calls are TRBV29-1 and TRBJ2-1, with TRBD1 matching over 8 bases. Germline CDR1 is SQVTM and CDR2 is ANQGSEA. This CDR3 is built from 15 residues. CDR3 nucleotide sequence: TGCAACGTTGTCAAAGGGGACAGGATTTACAATGAGCAGTTCTTC. It yields the protein CNVVKGDRIYNEQFF.

The rearrangement links TRBV15 to TRBJ1-1; tentatively, D is TRBD1 (5 bases). Trimming pared 1 base from V and 8 bases from J, leaving 8 bases between. This CDR3 spans 12 amino acids. CDR1 is LNHNV and CDR2 is YYDKDF in the germline V gene (reference sequence). The CDR3 loop reads CATSRGGVEAFF. For the CDR3, the DNA is TGTGCCACCAGCAGAGGAGGGGTGGAAGCTTTCTTT.

This sequence joins TRBV24-1 and TRBJ2-3; D gene uncertain. Germline CDR1 and CDR2: KGHDR and SFDVKD. V was cut by 3 bases and J by 2 bases, with 14 bases left in between. The CDR3 runs 16 residues. CDR3 loop: CATSDGVMAYTDTQYF. For the CDR3, the DNA is TGTGCCACCAGTGATGGTGTAATGGCCTACACAGATACGCAGTATTTT.